A selection of T cell receptor beta chains follows, all from one sample in a study of CD8+CD57+ T cells in acquired aplastic anemia. TCRdb re-derived calls from the reads in MiXCR, one entry per CDR3 protein. The table shows 400,000 to 500,000 distinct CDR3 sequences, with around 68% occurring only once. Material: sorted CD4+, CD8+, or CD8+CD57+ T cells (not recorded which) from PBMCs. These receptors all come from a human donor in good health, serving as a control. CDR3s include the opening cysteine and the closing phenylalanine or tryptophan. Fields, in order: V gene, clone size, J gene, D gene, CDR3 protein, CDR3 DNA. D genes are given only for firm matches. Clone size is stated in some rows and not others, as once, few, many or a class when expanded.

v_call: TRBV25-1
clone_size: -
j_call: TRBJ1-2
d_call: -
cdr3_aa: CASSSSRQVDNLGRTF
cdr3_nt: TGTGCCAGCAGCAGTTCCAGGCAGGTTGATAACCTTGGGCGCACCTTC

v_call: TRBV11-2
clone_size: many
j_call: TRBJ2-2
d_call: TRBD2
cdr3_aa: CASSLELAGYTGELFF
cdr3_nt: TGTGCCAGCAGCTTAGAACTAGCGGGGTACACCGGGGAGCTGTTTTTT

v_call: TRBV14
clone_size: -
j_call: TRBJ1-2
d_call: -
cdr3_aa: CASSQYAGYGYTF
cdr3_nt: TGTGCCAGCAGCCAATATGCAGGCTATGGCTACACCTTC

v_call: TRBV2
clone_size: many
j_call: TRBJ1-2
d_call: -
cdr3_aa: CASGVNYGYTF
cdr3_nt: TGTGCCAGCGGGGTTAACTATGGCTACACCTTC

v_call: TRBV7-2
clone_size: -
j_call: TRBJ2-7
d_call: -
cdr3_aa: CASSLVDRGGNTEGEQYF
cdr3_nt: TGTGCCAGCAGCTTAGTAGACAGGGGAGGGAATACTGAAGGCGAGCAGTACTTC

v_call: TRBV5-4
clone_size: many
j_call: TRBJ2-5
d_call: -
cdr3_aa: CASSLDGWGETQYF
cdr3_nt: TGTGCCAGCAGCTTGGATGGGTGGGGAGAGACCCAGTACTTC

v_call: TRBV7-2
clone_size: few
j_call: TRBJ2-7
d_call: -
cdr3_aa: CASSLGVSGKEQYF
cdr3_nt: TGTGCCAGCAGCTTAGGGGTTAGCGGAAAAGAGCAGTACTTC

v_call: TRBV7-2
clone_size: -
j_call: TRBJ1-2
d_call: -
cdr3_aa: CASSSQTVKANYGYTF
cdr3_nt: TGTGCCAGCAGTTCCCAGACAGTCAAAGCTAACTATGGCTACACCTTC

v_call: TRBV20-1
clone_size: many
j_call: TRBJ2-1
d_call: TRBD1
cdr3_aa: CSARADREWDNEQFF
cdr3_nt: TGCAGTGCTAGGGCCGACAGGGAATGGGACAATGAGCAGTTCTTC

v_call: TRBV7-8
clone_size: -
j_call: TRBJ2-7
d_call: -
cdr3_aa: CASRFTGILQQYF
cdr3_nt: TGTGCCAGCAGATTTACGGGCATTCTGCAGCAGTACTTC

v_call: TRBV7-2
clone_size: many
j_call: TRBJ1-2
d_call: -
cdr3_aa: CASSFSDRSNYGYTF
cdr3_nt: TGTGCCAGCAGCTTTTCCGACAGAAGCAACTATGGCTACACCTTC

v_call: TRBV20-1
clone_size: -
j_call: TRBJ2-5
d_call: -
cdr3_aa: CSARDRHENGETQYF
cdr3_nt: TGCAGTGCTAGAGATAGGCACGAAAACGGGGAGACCCAGTACTTC

v_call: TRBV20-1
clone_size: -
j_call: TRBJ1-6
d_call: -
cdr3_aa: CSARDGGAFSYNSPLHF
cdr3_nt: TGCAGTGCTAGGGACGGGGGGGCCTTCTCCTATAATTCACCCCTCCACTTT

v_call: TRBV7-9
clone_size: -
j_call: TRBJ1-5
d_call: -
cdr3_aa: CASSGVLGQNQPQHF
cdr3_nt: TGTGCCAGCAGTGGCGTCTTGGGCCAGAATCAGCCCCAGCATTTT

v_call: TRBV5-4
clone_size: -
j_call: TRBJ2-3
d_call: -
cdr3_aa: CASSLASAGRGTDTQYF
cdr3_nt: TGTGCCAGCAGCTTAGCCTCAGCAGGTCGGGGCACAGATACGCAGTATTTT

v_call: TRBV25-1
clone_size: -
j_call: TRBJ1-1
d_call: -
cdr3_aa: CASRDISGTRNTEAFF
cdr3_nt: TGTGCCAGCAGAGACATTTCCGGGACACGGAACACTGAAGCTTTCTTT

v_call: TRBV7-9
clone_size: -
j_call: TRBJ1-2
d_call: -
cdr3_aa: CASSPAGTHQETQF
cdr3_nt: TGTGCCAGCAGCCCAGCCGGGACTCACCAAGAGACCCAGTTC

v_call: TRBV9
clone_size: few
j_call: TRBJ1-3
d_call: TRBD1
cdr3_aa: CASSVGTGGNSGNTIYF
cdr3_nt: TGTGCCAGCAGCGTAGGGACAGGGGGCAACTCTGGAAACACCATATATTTT